The next 10 T cell receptor beta chains were all read from a single sample in a study of cytomegalovirus exposure and HLA in healthy donors. PCR was performed using 60 Vbeta and 13 Jbeta primers. Clones were sequenced by immunoSEQ multiplex PCR, and TCRdb holds only the in-frame ones, with some missing. The table lists approximately 99,000 clones, over 60% of them singletons, with 2.5% to 3.5% in the top ten. The sample consisted of PBMCs. The receptors were gathered from a male donor in good health and CMV-seropositive.

This clone turned up a few times. The V call is TRBV4-1, the J call TRBJ1-2; 8 bases are a match to TRBD1. After removal of 0 bases from V and 7 bases from J, the junction contained 7 bases not matched to a gene. The CDR3 covers 15 residues. From germline, CDR1 is MGHRA and CDR2 YSYEKL. CDR3: CASSQESNRGTGYTF. Written as DNA, the CDR3 is TGCGCCAGCAGCCAAGAAAGTAACAGGGGGACTGGCTACACCTTC.

The rearrangement joins TRBV19 to TRBJ2-1; D might be TRBD2 (6 bases). The V end was cut by 6 bases, the J end by 7 bases, with 19 bases between. Germline V gene lookup returns CDR1 LNHDA and CDR2 SQIVND (reference sequence). This CDR3 has 15 residues. In DNA, the CDR3 is TGTGCCAGTAGAGGGAGGTGGGGGTCTAAAAATGAGCAGTTCTTC. As protein: CASRGRWGSKNEQFF.

V is TRBV18 and J is TRBJ1-2; 8 bases are shared with TRBD1. There are 14 residues in the CDR3. Looked up from germline, CDR1 is KGHSH and CDR2 is LQKENI. V lost 3 bases and J lost 6; bases outside the gene matches: 6. CDR3 amino acids: CASSPSPGGDGYTF. The CDR3 nucleotides read TGTGCCAGCTCACCTTCTCCAGGGGGCGATGGCTACACCTTC.

The chain has TRBV30 and TRBJ1-5; no definite D call. Trimming pared 1 base from V and 2 bases from J, leaving 6 bases between. The CDR3 length is 13 residues. Per germline, CDR1 GTSNPN and CDR2 SVGIG (reference sequence). The CDR3 DNA reads TGTGCCTGGAGTGCCGCAGGCAATCAGCCCCAGCATTTT. Its translation is CAWSAAGNQPQHF.

The J gene is TRBJ1-6, the V gene TRBV5-1, with D hard to call. From germline, CDR1 is SGHRS and CDR2 YFSETQ. With 4 bases removed from V and 9 bases from J, the gap between germline ends came to 20 bases. The CDR3 has 16 residues. Here the CDR3 reads CASSRALASLISPLHF. CDR3 nucleotides: TGCGCCAGCAGCCGCGCCCTTGCTTCCCTGATTTCACCCCTCCACTTT.

J is TRBJ2-1 and V is TRBV7-2; TRBD1 agrees at 11 bases. The germline V gene has CDR1 SGHTA and CDR2 FQGNSA. Germline trimming cut 5 bases from V and 5 bases from J; bases unmatched to any gene: 8. The CDR3 extends over 16 amino acids. CDR3 nucleotides: TGTGCCAGCAGCATGACCGGGACAGGGGGAGACAATGAGCAGTTCTTC. Translating it yields CASSMTGTGGDNEQFF.

The chain couples TRBV19 to TRBJ2-7; 8 nucleotides match TRBD1. V dropped 1 base and J dropped 0; count of bases not matched to a gene: 11. Per the germline V gene, CDR1 is LNHDA and CDR2 is SQIVND (reference sequence). The CDR3 has 18 residues. CDR3 sequence reads: CASSIVGPRGPLSYEQYF. CDR3 bases: TGTGCCAGTAGTATAGTTGGTCCCAGGGGGCCACTCTCCTACGAGCAGTACTTC.

V and J are TRBV29-1 and TRBJ1-2, with D possibly TRBD1 on 6 matching bases. The V end lost 6 bases, the J end lost 0 bases, and 14 bases lay between the germline ends. Germline CDR1 SQVTM, CDR2 ANQGSEA. The CDR3 runs 14 residues. The CDR3 loop is CSVTRDKTNYGYTF. DNA for the CDR3: TGCAGCGTGACCCGGGACAAAACTAACTATGGCTACACCTTC.

The table lists this clone with a count of one. V is TRBV5-4 and J is TRBJ2-2, with D possibly TRBD2 on 5 matching bases. Germline CDR1 SGHNT, CDR2 YYREEE (reference sequence). This CDR3 comprises 13 residues. Trimming removed 0 bases at V and 7 bases at J, with 7 bases between. The CDR3 reads CASSLDGVGELFF. DNA of the CDR3: TGTGCCAGCAGCTTGGACGGGGTCGGGGAGCTGTTTTTT.

V and J are TRBV7-8 and TRBJ1-6; D is perhaps TRBD1 (6 bases). The CDR3 contains 15 residues. Germline V CDR1 and CDR2: SGHVS, FQNEAQ. V was pared by 4 bases and J by 7 bases, with 14 bases between. The CDR3 is CASSSKQGYNSPLHF. The CDR3 DNA sequence: TGTGCCAGCAGCTCGAAACAGGGATACAATTCACCCCTCCACTTT.